The next 5 T cell receptor beta chains were all read from a single sample in a study of blood T cell repertoires in COVID-19 (dated by TCRdb to 2020 to 2021). Library preparation employed the immunoSEQ multiplex PCR assay. Imported from immuneACCESS, the table was reduced by TCRdb to in-frame sequences with V and J called. These copies leave out some clones; in studies compared against another copy, an unresolved V gene accounts for under half, and the cause of the remainder is not known. The sample table lists roughly 28,000 clones, 75% to 90% of them with a count of one. The top ten hold over 40% of the sample. Sequencing was carried out using peripheral blood. These receptors all come from a human donor with acute or convalescent COVID-19. The donor label of this sample is uncertain.

The chain uses TRBV30 and TRBJ1-3; maybe TRBD1 (6 bases). Trimming took off 3 bases at V and 2 bases at J, with 17 bases between the two ends. Germline loops: CDR1 GTSNPN, CDR2 SVGIG (reference sequence). There are 16 residues in the CDR3. CDR3 coding DNA: TGTGCCTGGAGGGCTTATGGGGGCTTGGCTGGAAACACCATATATTTT. This sequence encodes CAWRAYGGLAGNTIYF.

The rearrangement uses TRBV6-1 and TRBJ1-1; the match to TRBD1 covers 9 bases. V dropped 2 bases and J dropped 4; count of bases not matched to a gene: 2. The germline gives CDR1 MNHNS, CDR2 SASEGT. The length of the CDR3 is 14 residues. In DNA form, the CDR3 reads TGTGCCAGCAGTGAATGGACAGGGGTCACTGAAGCTTTCTTT. Amino acid sequence: CASSEWTGVTEAFF.

The V and J genes are TRBV7-3 and TRBJ1-4; possibly TRBD1 for D (5 bases). The CDR3 extends over 14 amino acids. With 1 base removed from V and 7 bases from J, the gap between germline ends came to 10 bases. Germline loops: CDR1 SGHTA, CDR2 FQGTGA. The CDR3 nucleotides are TGTGCCAGCAGCTTAATGGGCAGGGCTGAAAAACTGTTTTTT. The encoded protein is CASSLMGRAEKLFF.

The chain links TRBV6-5 to TRBJ2-3; tentatively, D is TRBD2 (5 bases). V was pared by 9 bases and J by 2 bases, with 12 bases between. The CDR3 extends over 13 amino acids. Germline CDR1 reads MNHEY; CDR2 reads SVGAGI. CDR3 region: CASRETDTDTQYF. CDR3 in DNA: TGTGCCAGTAGGGAGACGGACACAGATACGCAGTATTTT.

This chain links TRBV7-2 with TRBJ2-3; weak D call: TRBD1 (6 bases). Trimming stripped 3 bases from V and 5 bases from J, with 12 bases between. This CDR3 has 14 residues. CDR1 is SGHTA and CDR2 is FQGNSA in the germline V gene. CDR3 protein: CASSFHRDGDTQYF. CDR3 nucleotides: TGTGCCAGCAGCTTCCACAGGGATGGAGATACGCAGTATTTT. Full variable domain (outside the CDR3, taken from reference TRBV7-2 and TRBJ2-3): GAGVSQSPSNKVTEKGKDVELRCDPISGHTALYWYRQSLGQGLEFLIYFQGNSAPDKSGLPSDRFSAERTGGSVSTLTIQRTQQEDSAVYLCASSFHRDGDTQYFGPGTRLTVL.